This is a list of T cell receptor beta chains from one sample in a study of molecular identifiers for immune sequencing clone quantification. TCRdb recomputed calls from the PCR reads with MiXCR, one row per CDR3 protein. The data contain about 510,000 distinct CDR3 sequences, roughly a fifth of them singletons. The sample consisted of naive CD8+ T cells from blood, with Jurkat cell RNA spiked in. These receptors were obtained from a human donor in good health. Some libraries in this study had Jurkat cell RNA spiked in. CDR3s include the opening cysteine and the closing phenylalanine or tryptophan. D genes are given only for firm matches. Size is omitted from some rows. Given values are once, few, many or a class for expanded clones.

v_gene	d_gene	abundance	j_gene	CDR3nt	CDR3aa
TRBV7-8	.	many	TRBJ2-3	TGTGCCAGCAGCTTAGCGGGGGGGCAGGGAGATACGCAGTATTTT	CASSLAGGQGDTQYF
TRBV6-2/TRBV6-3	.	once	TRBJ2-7	TGTGCCAGCAGTTACAGGGACTTCACCTACGAGCGGTACTTC	CASSYRDFTYERYF
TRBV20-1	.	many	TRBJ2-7	TGCAGTGCAGATCGGGCGGGTCGGTACGAGCAGTACTTC	CSADRAGRYEQYF
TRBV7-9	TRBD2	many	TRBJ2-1	TGTGCCAGCAGCGATAGCGGGAGCTCCTACAATGAGCAGTTCTTC	CASSDSGSSYNEQFF
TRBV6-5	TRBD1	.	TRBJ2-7	TGTGCCAGCAGTTACGGGACAGGGCTCCGCGAGCAGTACTTC	CASSYGTGLREQYF
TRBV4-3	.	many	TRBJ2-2	TGCGCCAGCAGCCAAGATTCATATTGGGCGGCCCATGGTAACACCGGGGAGCTGTTTTTT	CASSQDSYWAAHGNTGELFF
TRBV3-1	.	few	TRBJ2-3	TGTGCCAGCAGCCAGGACCCCTTTGGGATGGATACGCAGTATTTT	CASSQDPFGMDTQYF
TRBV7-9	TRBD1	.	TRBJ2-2	TGTGCCAGCAGCTCCGAAGGGACAGGGCGCACCATCAACACCGGGGAGCCGTTTTTT	CASSSEGTGRTINTGEPFF
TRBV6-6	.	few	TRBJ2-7	TGTGCCAGCAGGGACAGGGGACTAGGGGCTGTGTACGAGCAGTACTTC	CASRDRGLGAVYEQYF
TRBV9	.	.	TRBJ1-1	TGTGCCGGCAGCGTAGGTGTAAACACTGAAGCTTTCTTT	CAGSVGVNTEAFF
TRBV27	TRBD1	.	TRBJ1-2	TGTGCCAGCAGTTTATCCCCAGGGGGCGATCAAAGCTACACCTTC	CASSLSPGGDQSYTF
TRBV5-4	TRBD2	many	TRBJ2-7	TGTGCCAGCAGCTTCGAGCGGGGGTACGAGCAGTACTTC	CASSFERGYEQYF
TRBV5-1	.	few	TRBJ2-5	TGCGCCAGCATACGGGACCCTAGGACGAGCCAAGAGACCCAGTACTTC	CASIRDPRTSQETQYF
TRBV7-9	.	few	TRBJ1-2	TGTGCCAGCAGTCTTCTTGATGGTGGCTACACCTTC	CASSLLDGGYTF
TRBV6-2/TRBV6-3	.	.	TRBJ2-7	TGTGCCAGCAGTTCAGCAGGGCCCTGCGAGCAGTACTTC	CASSSAGPCEQYF
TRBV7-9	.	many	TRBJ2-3	TGTGCCAGCAGACAAGGACAGAGAACAGATACGCAGTATTTT	CASRQGQRTDTQYF
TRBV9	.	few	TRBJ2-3	TGTGCCTCCACCGCTGGGGGGACGGCTCTCGATACGCAGTATTTT	CASTAGGTALDTQYF
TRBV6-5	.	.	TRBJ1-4	TGTGCCAGCAGTTACGGGGAGGGGAAACTGTTTTTT	CASSYGEGKLFF
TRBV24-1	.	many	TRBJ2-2	TGTGCCACCAGTGGAAACAGCTTCACCGGGGAGCTGTTTTTT	CATSGNSFTGELFF
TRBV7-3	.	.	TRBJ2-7	TGTGCCAGCAGCTTAATAGGGGGAGCTAATGAGCAGTACTTC	CASSLIGGANEQYF
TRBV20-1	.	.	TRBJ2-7	TGCAGTGCTTCCGACGCCTACTCCTACGAGCAGTACTTC	CSASDAYSYEQYF
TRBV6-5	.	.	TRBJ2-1	TGTGCCAGCAGTTACTCGGGCCGGGGGTTCGATGAGCAGTTCTTC	CASSYSGRGFDEQFF
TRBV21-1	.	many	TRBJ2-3	TGTGCCAGCAGCTTACCCCGGGACAGGTGCACAGATACGCAGTATTTT	CASSLPRDRCTDTQYF
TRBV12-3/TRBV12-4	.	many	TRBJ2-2	TGTGCCAGCAGTTTGGGGGACACCACGAACACCGGGGAGCTGTTTTTT	CASSLGDTTNTGELFF
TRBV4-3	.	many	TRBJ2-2	TGCGCCAGCAGCCAACTTCTGAGGCAGGGGAACACCGGGGAGCTGTTTTTT	CASSQLLRQGNTGELFF
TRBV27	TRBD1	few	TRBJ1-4	TGTGCCAGCAGCCCCACCGGGACAGGAGGTGAAAAACTGTTTTTT	CASSPTGTGGEKLFF
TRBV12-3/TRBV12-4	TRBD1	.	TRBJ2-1	TGTGCCAGCAGTCCCTACGGACAGGGTGAGAGGTACAATGACCAGTTCTTC	CASSPYGQGERYNDQFF
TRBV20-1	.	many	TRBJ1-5	TGCAGTGCTAGAGACGGAGGTCAGCCCCAGCATTTT	CSARDGGQPQHF
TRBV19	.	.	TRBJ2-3	TGTGCCAGTAGGATGGGGACTCGGGGCACAGATACGCAGTATTTT	CASRMGTRGTDTQYF
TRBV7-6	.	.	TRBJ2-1	TGTGCCAGCAGCCCATCAGGGGGGCTTTACAATGAGCAGTTCTTC	CASSPSGGLYNEQFF
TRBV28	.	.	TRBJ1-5	TGTGCCAGCAACCGGAGGGTCGATCAGCCCCAGCATTTT	CASNRRVDQPQHF
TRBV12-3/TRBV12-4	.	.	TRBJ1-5	TGTGCCAGCAGTTTAGAAGGGACCCGGCAGCCCCAGCATTTT	CASSLEGTRQPQHF
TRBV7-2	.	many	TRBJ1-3	TGTGCCAGCAGCTCCCGGGACAACTCTGGAAACACCATATATTTT	CASSSRDNSGNTIYF
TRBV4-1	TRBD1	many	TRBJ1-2	TGCGCCAGCAGCCAAGGGTCCTGGGACAGCTATGGCTACACCTTC	CASSQGSWDSYGYTF
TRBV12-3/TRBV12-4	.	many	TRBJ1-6	TGTGCCAGCAGGGCAGGGAGCTCCTATAATTCACCCCTCCACTTT	CASRAGSSYNSPLHF
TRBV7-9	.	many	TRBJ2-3	TGTGCCAGCAGCTTAGAGCGCAATACGCAGTATTTT	CASSLERNTQYF
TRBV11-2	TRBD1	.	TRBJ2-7	TGTGCCAGCAGCTTCTCCGGGACAGGGTCCTACGAGCAGTACTTC	CASSFSGTGSYEQYF
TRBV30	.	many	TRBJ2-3	TGTGCCTGGAGTGTCTGGGCAGATACGCAGTATTTT	CAWSVWADTQYF
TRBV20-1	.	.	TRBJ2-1	TGCAGTGCCGACAGCGTGATATCCTACAATGAGCAGTTCTTC	CSADSVISYNEQFF
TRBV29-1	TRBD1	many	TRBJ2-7	TGCAGCGTTGAAGAGGCGGGACAGGGGACCTACGAGCAGTACTTC	CSVEEAGQGTYEQYF
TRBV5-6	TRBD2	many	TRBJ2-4	TGTGCCAGCAGCTTGGGACTAGCGTCGACCAAAAACATTCAGTACTTC	CASSLGLASTKNIQYF
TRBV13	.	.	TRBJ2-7	TGTGCCAGCAGCTTTTCCCTGGGGGGCTACGAGCAGTGCTTC	CASSFSLGGYEQCF
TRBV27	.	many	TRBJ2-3	TGTGCCAGCAGTTTATTACAGCGATACAGCACAGATACGCAGTATTTT	CASSLLQRYSTDTQYF
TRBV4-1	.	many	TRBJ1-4	TGCGCCAGCAGCCAGCGGCGCCTTAATGAAAAACTGTTTTTT	CASSQRRLNEKLFF
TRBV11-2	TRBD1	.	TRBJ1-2	TGTGCCAGCAGCTTTATGACAGGGGCTGGCTACACCTTC	CASSFMTGAGYTF
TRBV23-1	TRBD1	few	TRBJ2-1	TGCGCCAGCATAGCGGCCGGAATCCGGGACAGGGCCTACAATGAGCAGTTCTTC	CASIAAGIRDRAYNEQFF
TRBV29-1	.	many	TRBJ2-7	TGCAGCGTTCAGGCTTCTGCCTACGAGCAGTACTTC	CSVQASAYEQYF
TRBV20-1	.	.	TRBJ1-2	TGCAGTGCTAGAGTGGTAGCACAGGGCGGCTATGGCTACACCTTC	CSARVVAQGGYGYTF
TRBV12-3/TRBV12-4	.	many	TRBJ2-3	TGTGCCAGCAGTTTAGCGCCGGGGGCGAGGGGAGATACGCAGTATTTT	CASSLAPGARGDTQYF
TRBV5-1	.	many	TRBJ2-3	TGCGCCAGCAGCACGGGACCAACAGATACGCAGTATTTT	CASSTGPTDTQYF
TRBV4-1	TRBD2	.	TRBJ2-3	TGCGCCAGCAGCCACCTCACGGCGGGGGGCGGAACAGATACGCAGTATTTT	CASSHLTAGGGTDTQYF
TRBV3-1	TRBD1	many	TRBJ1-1	TGTGCCAGCAGCCCTATGGCGGCAGGGGGCCGCGCCATGAACACTGAAGCTTTCTTT	CASSPMAAGGRAMNTEAFF
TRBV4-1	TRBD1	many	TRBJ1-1	TGCGCCAGCAGCCAACATACAGGGGGCACTGAAGCTTTCTTT	CASSQHTGGTEAFF